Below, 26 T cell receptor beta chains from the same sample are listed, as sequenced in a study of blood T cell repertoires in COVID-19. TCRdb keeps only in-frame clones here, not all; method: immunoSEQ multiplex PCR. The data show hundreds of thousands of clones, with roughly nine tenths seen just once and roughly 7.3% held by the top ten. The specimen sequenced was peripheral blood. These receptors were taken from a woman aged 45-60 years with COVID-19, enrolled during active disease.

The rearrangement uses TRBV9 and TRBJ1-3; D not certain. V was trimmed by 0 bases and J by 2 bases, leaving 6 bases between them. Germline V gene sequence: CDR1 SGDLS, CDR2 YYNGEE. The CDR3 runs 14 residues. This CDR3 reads CASSVGTPGNTIYF. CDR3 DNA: TGTGCCAGCAGCGTAGGGACTCCTGGAAACACCATATATTTT.

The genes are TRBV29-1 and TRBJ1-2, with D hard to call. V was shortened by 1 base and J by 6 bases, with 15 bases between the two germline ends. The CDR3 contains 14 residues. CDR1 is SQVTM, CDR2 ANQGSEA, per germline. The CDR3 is CSVEGVLRGDGYTF. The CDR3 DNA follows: TGCAGCGTTGAAGGTGTCCTCCGCGGGGATGGCTACACCTTC.

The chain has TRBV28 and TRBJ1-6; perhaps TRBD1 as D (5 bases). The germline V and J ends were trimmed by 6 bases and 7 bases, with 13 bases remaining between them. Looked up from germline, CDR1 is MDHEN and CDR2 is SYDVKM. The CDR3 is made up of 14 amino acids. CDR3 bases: TGTGCCAGCAGGACAGCGAGCCAAAATTCACCCCTCCACTTT. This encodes CASRTASQNSPLHF. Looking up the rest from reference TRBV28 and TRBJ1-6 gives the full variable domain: DVKVTQSSRYLVKRTGEKVFLECVQDMDHENMFWYRQDPGLGLRLIYFSYDVKMKEKGDIPEGYSVSREKKERFSLILESASTNQTSMYLCASRTASQNSPLHFGNGTRLTVT.

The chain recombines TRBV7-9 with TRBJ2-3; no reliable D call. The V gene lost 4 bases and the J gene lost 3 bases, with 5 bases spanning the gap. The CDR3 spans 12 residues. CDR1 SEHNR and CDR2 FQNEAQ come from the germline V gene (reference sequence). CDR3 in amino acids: CASSSYTDTQYF. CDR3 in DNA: TGTGCCAGCAGCTCTTATACAGATACGCAGTATTTT.

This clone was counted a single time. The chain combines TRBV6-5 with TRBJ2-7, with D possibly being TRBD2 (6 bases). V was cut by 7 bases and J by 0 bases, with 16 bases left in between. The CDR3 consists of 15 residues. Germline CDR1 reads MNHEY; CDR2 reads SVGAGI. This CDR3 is CASKVGTSSSYEQYF. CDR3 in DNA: TGTGCCAGCAAAGTCGGGACTTCCAGCTCCTACGAGCAGTACTTC.

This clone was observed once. CDR3 region: CASSPGQGSIQYF. For the CDR3, the DNA is TGTGCCAGCAGTCCCGGACAGGGGAGCATTCAGTACTTC. V gene TRBV27 combines with J gene TRBJ2-4; 9 bases fit TRBD1. This CDR3 has 13 residues. J was trimmed by 9 bases and V by 5 bases; bases with no gene match: 5. Germline V lookup: CDR1 MNHEY, CDR2 SMNVEV (reference sequence).

The CDR3 spells CASSLARERIEQYF. CDR3 in DNA: TGTGCCAGCAGCTTAGCTAGGGAGCGTATCGAGCAGTACTTC. This chain joins TRBV13 and TRBJ2-7; maybe TRBD2 (5 bases). Trimming stripped 1 base from V and 6 bases from J, with 13 bases between. The CDR3 is made up of 14 amino acids. From germline, CDR1 is PRHDT and CDR2 FYEKMQ (reference sequence).

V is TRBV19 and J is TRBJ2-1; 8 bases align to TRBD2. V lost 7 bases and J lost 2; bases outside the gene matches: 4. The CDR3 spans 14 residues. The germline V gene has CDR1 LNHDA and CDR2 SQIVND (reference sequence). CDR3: CASTAGGAYNEQFF. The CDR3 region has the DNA TGTGCCAGTACCGCCGGGGGGGCCTACAATGAGCAGTTCTTC.

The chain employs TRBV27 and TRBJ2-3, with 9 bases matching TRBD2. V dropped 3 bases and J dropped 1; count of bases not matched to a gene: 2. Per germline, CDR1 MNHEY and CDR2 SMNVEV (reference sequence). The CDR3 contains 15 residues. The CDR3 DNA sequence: TGTGCCAGCAGTTTTTGGACTAGCGGCACAGATACGCAGTATTTT. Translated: CASSFWTSGTDTQYF.

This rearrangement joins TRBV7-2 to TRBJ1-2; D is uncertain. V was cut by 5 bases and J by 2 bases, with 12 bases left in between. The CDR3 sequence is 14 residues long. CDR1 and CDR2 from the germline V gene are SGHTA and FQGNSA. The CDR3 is CASSQRYQNYGYTF. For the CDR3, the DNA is TGTGCCAGCAGCCAGCGGTATCAAAACTATGGCTACACCTTC.

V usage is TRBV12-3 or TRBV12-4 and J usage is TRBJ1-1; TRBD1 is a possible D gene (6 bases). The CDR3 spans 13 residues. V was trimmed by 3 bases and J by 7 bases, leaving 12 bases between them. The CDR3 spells CASSFAGAIEAFF. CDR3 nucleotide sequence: TGTGCCAGCAGTTTCGCAGGGGCGATTGAAGCTTTCTTT.

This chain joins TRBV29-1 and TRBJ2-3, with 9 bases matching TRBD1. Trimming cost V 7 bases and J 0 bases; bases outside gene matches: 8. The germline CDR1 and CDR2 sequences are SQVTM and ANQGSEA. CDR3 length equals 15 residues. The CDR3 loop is CSGEPGQGSTDTQYF. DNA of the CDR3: TGCAGCGGCGAGCCGGGACAGGGTAGCACAGATACGCAGTATTTT.

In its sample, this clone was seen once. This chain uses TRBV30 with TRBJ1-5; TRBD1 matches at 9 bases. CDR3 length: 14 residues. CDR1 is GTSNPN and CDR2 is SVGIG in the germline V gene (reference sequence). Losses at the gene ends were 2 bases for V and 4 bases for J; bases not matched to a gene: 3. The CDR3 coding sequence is TGTGCCTGGAGTCTGGACAGGGGAAATCAGCCCCAGCATTTT. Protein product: CAWSLDRGNQPQHF.

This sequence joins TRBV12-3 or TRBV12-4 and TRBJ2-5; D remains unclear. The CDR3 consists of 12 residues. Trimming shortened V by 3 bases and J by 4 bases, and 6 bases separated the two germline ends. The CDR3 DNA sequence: TGTGCCAGCAGTTTGAGAAGAGAGACCCAGTACTTC. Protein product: CASSLRRETQYF.

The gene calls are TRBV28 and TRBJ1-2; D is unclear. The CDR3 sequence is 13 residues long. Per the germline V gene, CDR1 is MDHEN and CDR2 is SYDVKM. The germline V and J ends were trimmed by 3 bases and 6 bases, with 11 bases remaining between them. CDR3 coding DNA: TGTGCCAGCAGTTTCGTCAGAATTCATGGCTACACCTTC. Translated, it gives CASSFVRIHGYTF.

The chain's CDR3 is CASSLTGVRSPLHF. The CDR3 nucleotides are TGTGCCAGCAGCCTTACAGGGGTAAGGTCACCCCTCCACTTT. The chain is built from TRBV5-4 and TRBJ1-6, with 7 bases matching TRBD1. In germline, CDR1 is SGHNT, CDR2 YYREEE (reference sequence). The length of the CDR3 is 14 residues. The junction had 8 bases not matched to a gene; V was cut back by 4 bases and J by 10 bases.

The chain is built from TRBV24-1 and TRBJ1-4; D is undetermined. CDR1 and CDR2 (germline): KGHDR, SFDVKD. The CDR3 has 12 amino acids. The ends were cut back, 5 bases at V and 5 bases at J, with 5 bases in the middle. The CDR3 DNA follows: TGTGCCACCAGTGCCGGGAATGAAAAACTGTTTTTT. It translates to CATSAGNEKLFF.

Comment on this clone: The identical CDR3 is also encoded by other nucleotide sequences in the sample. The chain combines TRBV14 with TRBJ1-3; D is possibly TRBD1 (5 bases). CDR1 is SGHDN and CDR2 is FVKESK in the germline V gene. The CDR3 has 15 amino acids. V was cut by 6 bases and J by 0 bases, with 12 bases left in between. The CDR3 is CASSQGATSGNTIYF. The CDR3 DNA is TGTGCCAGCAGTCAGGGCGCAACCTCTGGAAACACCATATATTTT.

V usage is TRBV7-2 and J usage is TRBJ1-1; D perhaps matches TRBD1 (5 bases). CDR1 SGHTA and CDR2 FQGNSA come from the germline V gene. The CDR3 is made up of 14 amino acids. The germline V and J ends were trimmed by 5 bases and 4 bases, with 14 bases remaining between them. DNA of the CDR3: TGTGCCAGCAGCCTATTGACAGCAAGCACTGAAGCTTTCTTT. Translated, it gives CASSLLTASTEAFF.

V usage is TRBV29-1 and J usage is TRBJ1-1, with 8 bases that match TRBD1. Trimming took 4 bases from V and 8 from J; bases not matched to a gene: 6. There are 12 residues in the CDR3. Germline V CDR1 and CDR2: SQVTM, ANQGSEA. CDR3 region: CSVGLDRGEAFF. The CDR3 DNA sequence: TGCAGCGTTGGCCTTGACAGGGGCGAAGCTTTCTTT.

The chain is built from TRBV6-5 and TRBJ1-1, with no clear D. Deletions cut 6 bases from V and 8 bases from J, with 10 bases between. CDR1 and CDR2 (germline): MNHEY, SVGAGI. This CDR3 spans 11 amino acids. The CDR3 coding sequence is TGTGCCAGCAGGAGGGAGTCCGAAGCTTTCTTT. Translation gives CASRRESEAFF.

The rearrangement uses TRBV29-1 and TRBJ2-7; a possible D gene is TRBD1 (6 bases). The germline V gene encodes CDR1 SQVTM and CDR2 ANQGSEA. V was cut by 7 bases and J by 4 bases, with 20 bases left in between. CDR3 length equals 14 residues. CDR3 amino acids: CSAIPGHLFYEQYF. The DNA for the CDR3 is TGCAGCGCTATACCGGGACACCTCTTTTACGAGCAGTACTTC.

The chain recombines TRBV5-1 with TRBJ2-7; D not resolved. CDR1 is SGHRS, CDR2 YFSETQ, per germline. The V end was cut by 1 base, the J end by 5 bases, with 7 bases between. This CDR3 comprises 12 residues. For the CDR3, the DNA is TGCGCCAGCAGCTTGATGGAGAACGAGCAGTACTTC. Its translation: CASSLMENEQYF.

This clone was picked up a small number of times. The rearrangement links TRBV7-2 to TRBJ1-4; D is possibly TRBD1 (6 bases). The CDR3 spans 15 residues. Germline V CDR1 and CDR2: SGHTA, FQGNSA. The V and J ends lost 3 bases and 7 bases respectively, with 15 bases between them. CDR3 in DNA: TGTGCCAGCAGCTTTTTGGGGGCGCGAGGTGAAAAACTGTTTTTT. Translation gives CASSFLGARGEKLFF.

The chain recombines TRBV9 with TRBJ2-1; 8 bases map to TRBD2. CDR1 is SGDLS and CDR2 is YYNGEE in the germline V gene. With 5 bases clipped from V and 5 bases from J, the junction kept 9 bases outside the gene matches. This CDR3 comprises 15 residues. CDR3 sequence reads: CASSSSGTRDNEQFF. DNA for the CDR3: TGTGCCAGCAGTTCCTCGGGGACTAGGGACAATGAGCAGTTCTTC.

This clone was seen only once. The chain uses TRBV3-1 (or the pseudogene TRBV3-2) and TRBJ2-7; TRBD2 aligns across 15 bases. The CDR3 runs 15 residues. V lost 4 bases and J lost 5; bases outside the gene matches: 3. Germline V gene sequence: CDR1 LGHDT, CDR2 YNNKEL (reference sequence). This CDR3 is CASSRGTSGGNEQYF. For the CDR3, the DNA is TGTGCCAGCAGCCGGGGGACTAGCGGGGGGAACGAGCAGTACTTC.